This note documents a single TCR beta chain sequence. No antigen is known for it. Sequencing was performed with immunoSEQ multiplex PCR; in TCRdb, only in-frame clones are kept and a portion is missing. The data show 60,000 to 70,000 clones, more than 75% seen once. Healthy donors had no documented immune events, such as infections, while sampled. This record comes from a study of identifying expanded T cells in peripheral blood. Study results and caveats: Technical replicates showed approximately 1.2 changed clones; approximately 2 weeks about 16.4; four weeks 19. Clone count variance between roughly 2-week samples rose with total template count.

Germline-derived CDR1 and CDR2 are LNHDA and SQIVND (reference sequence). This CDR3 is built from 15 residues. V dropped 3 bases and J dropped 1 base, with 12 bases sitting between them. Sequencing input: blood. J is TRBJ1-1 and V is TRBV19; possibly TRBD1 for D (6 bases). This receptor was taken from a person aged 18 to 75 in good health. The CDR3 protein is CASSIAGTPNTEAFF. CDR3 sequence (DNA): TGTGCCAGTAGTATTGCAGGGACACCGAACACTGAAGCTTTCTTT.